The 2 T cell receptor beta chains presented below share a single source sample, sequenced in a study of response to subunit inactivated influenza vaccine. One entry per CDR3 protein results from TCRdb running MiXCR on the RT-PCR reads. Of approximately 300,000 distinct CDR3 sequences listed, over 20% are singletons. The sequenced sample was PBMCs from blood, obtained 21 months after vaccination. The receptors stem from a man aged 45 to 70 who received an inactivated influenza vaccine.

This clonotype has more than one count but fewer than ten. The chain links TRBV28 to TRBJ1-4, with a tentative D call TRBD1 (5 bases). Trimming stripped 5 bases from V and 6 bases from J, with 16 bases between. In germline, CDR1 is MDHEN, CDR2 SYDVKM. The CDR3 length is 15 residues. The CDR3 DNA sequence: TGTGCCAGCAGTCCCCCGGAGGGGCCCCATGAAAAACTGTTTTTT. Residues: CASSPPEGPHEKLFF.

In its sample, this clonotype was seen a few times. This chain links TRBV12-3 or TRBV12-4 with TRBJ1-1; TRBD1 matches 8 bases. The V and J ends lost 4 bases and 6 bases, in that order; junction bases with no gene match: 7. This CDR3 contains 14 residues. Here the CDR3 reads CASSSRTGKAEAFF. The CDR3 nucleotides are TGTGCCAGCAGTTCCCGGACAGGGAAAGCTGAAGCTTTCTTT.